This T cell receptor beta chain was profiled in a study of follicular helper T cells after annual influenza vaccination. Germline V gene data show CDR1 as LNHNV and CDR2 as YYDKDF (reference sequence). There are 14 residues in the CDR3. Trimming cost V 1 base and J 4 bases; bases outside gene matches: 2. Sequencing of TCRB used Survey level resolution. TCRdb's table, derived via immunoSEQ multiplex PCR, lists solely in-frame clones and lacks some. The sample lists approximately 10,000 clones, approximately 81% occurring once. Study-level points and caveats: Rare clonotypes were missed; only about 10-23% of cells gave TCRB. ICOS+CD38+ cTfh clonality tracked population frequency, and its change tracked circulating plasmablast change.

Documented time point: 2014-2015 season, 7 days after vaccination. Cells are cTfh (non-naive CD4+CXCR5+PD-1+), split by ICOS and CD38 into double-positive or double-negative. This clone has a handful of counts. Its antigen is not known. The receptor was derived from an adult who received the influenza vaccine. The rearrangement joins TRBV15 to TRBJ2-3; 7 positions agree with TRBD1. The specimen comprised CXCR5+ CD38- circulating T follicular helper cells from blood, sampled 7 days after influenza vaccination. Subset denoted: circulating Tfh, non-naive CD4+CXCR5+PD-1+ (ICOS+CD38+ or ICOS-CD38-). The chain's CDR3 is CATSRGQGADTQYF. CDR3 coding DNA: TGTGCCACCAGCAGAGGACAGGGCGCAGATACGCAGTATTTT.